The T cell receptor beta chain under discussion was sequenced for a study of T cell responses to AZD1222 COVID-19 vaccine. Across the study: Second-dose recipients at about 4 or about 12 weeks were treated as one pooled group.

The CDR3 consists of 16 residues. The V end lost 0 bases, the J end lost 2 bases, and 11 bases lay between the germline ends. Looked up from germline, CDR1 is SGHNT and CDR2 is YENEEA. Profiling relied on immunoSEQ multiplex PCR, and the TCRdb table lists in-frame clones only, not all of them. The profile shows about 110,000 clones, 91% of them singletons. The material sequenced was peripheral blood, taken on day 0 of AZD1222 vaccination. The TCR was taken from an adult in good health. The V call is TRBV11-3, the J call TRBJ2-1; possible D gene TRBD2, 5 bases. The DNA of the CDR3 is TGTGCCAGCAGCTTAGATCAAAGCGGTGCCTACAATGAGCAGTTCTTC. Amino acid sequence: CASSLDQSGAYNEQFF.